The present T cell receptor beta chain was sequenced within a study of regulatory T cells in long-lasting Graves disease. Across the study: Persistent Graves' disease denoted over 5 years of antithyroid drugs plus positive TSH receptor antibodies.

In building TCR beta libraries, iRepertoire HTBI primers were used together with Arm-PCR of CDR3 regions. TCRdb redid the calling of the multiplex PCR reads with MiXCR, one entry per CDR3 protein. The table has more than 300,000 distinct CDR3 sequences, around a fifth seen once. Time point: persistent/refractory GD, antithyroid drugs over 5 years with positive TRAb. The TCR library was made from RNA that had been extracted from PBMCs in TRIzol. Guidelines of the American Thyroid Association were used to diagnose Graves' disease. A blood draw put 8 to 10 milliliters of peripheral blood into EDTA tubes. General observations from the study: Comparison showed that persistent patients shared more public clonotypes (about 3,000) than new patients (966).

Notes on this clonotype: Its antigen is undetermined.

This sequence originates from a female donor with Graves disease. The sequenced sample was peripheral blood mononuclear cells (PBMCs), obtained when the disease was refractory, from a patient treated with antithyroid drugs.

The CDR3 coding sequence is TGTGCCAGTGCTGGGGGCAGTTTCTCCCTACAGGGGGTCTACAATGAGCAGTTCTTC. This translates into CASAGGSFSLQGVYNEQFF. The chain combines TRBV19 with TRBJ2-1, with 8 bases aligning to TRBD1. CDR1 and CDR2 (germline): LNHDA, SQIVND (reference sequence). V lost 8 bases to trimming and J lost 3 bases; unmatched junction nucleotides: 21. This CDR3 is 19 amino acids long.